Following are 8 T cell receptor beta chains from one sample sequenced in a study of a mutant IDH1 vaccine in newly diagnosed glioma. The sample's time point: week 23, last vaccination. Topical imiquimod accompanied each vaccine dose, which consisted of 300 ug of mutant IDH1 20-mer peptide. These TCRs' antigens remain unknown. Profiling relied on immunoSEQ multiplex PCR, and the TCRdb table lists in-frame clones only, not all of them. This sample has around 80,000 clones, with 75% to 90% found just once. The material sequenced was PBMCs, taken from a glioma patient whose treatment included an IDH1 peptide vaccine. The receptors derive from a woman between 50 and 59 years old with glioma.

This chain connects TRBV5-1 to TRBJ2-5; D is possibly TRBD2 (6 bases). This CDR3 region has 15 residues. Trimming shortened V by 4 bases and J by 4 bases, and 17 bases separated the two germline ends. From germline, CDR1 is SGHRS and CDR2 YFSETQ. CDR3 amino acids: CASSGGTDLGETQYF. The CDR3 bases are TGCGCCAGCAGCGGGGGGACGGACCTTGGAGAGACCCAGTACTTC.

The V call is TRBV2, the J call TRBJ1-6; D is possibly TRBD1 (5 bases). The CDR3 runs to 19 residues. The germline V gene encodes CDR1 SNHLY and CDR2 FYNNEI. V was pared by 9 bases and J by 0 bases, with 24 bases between. CDR3 in amino acids: CASGGMGYYRSSYNSPLHF. DNA of the CDR3: TGTGCCAGTGGGGGAATGGGGTATTACAGGAGCTCCTATAATTCACCCCTCCACTTT.

The rearrangement joins TRBV5-1 to TRBJ1-4; 8 positions match TRBD1. This CDR3 contains 15 residues. V was pared by 1 base and J by 7 bases, with 6 bases of the junction left unmatched. Germline loops: CDR1 SGHRS, CDR2 YFSETQ. In nucleotides, the CDR3 is TGCGCCAGCAGCTTGAAGGACAGGGTGGTTGAAAAACTGTTTTTT. Its translation is CASSLKDRVVEKLFF.

This clone was seen only a few times. The V call is TRBV2, the J call TRBJ2-3; the D is unclear. This CDR3 is built from 15 residues. V was shortened by 3 bases and J by 1 base, with 11 bases between the two germline ends. Germline CDR1 reads SNHLY; CDR2 reads FYNNEI. The CDR3 sequence: CASSDQRLGTDTQYF. The DNA for the CDR3 is TGTGCCAGCAGTGACCAGCGTCTCGGCACAGATACGCAGTATTTT. Full variable domain (remainder filled in from reference TRBV2 and TRBJ2-3): EPEVTQTPSHQVTQMGQEVILRCVPISNHLYFYWYRQILGQKVEFLVSFYNNEISEKSEIFDDQFSVERPDGSNFTLKIRSTKLEDSAMYFCASSDQRLGTDTQYFGPGTRLTVL.

The rearrangement links TRBV7-3 to TRBJ2-2, with a tentative D call TRBD2 (6 bases). Between the trimmed V and J ends, which lost 3 bases and 8 bases, there was a span of 16 bases. The CDR3 sequence is 15 residues long. Germline values: CDR1 SGHTA, CDR2 FQGTGA. The CDR3 region is CASSLPGTSSGELFF. The CDR3 DNA reads as TGTGCCAGCAGCTTGCCCGGGACTTCTTCGGGGGAGCTGTTTTTT.

The rearrangement uses TRBV18 and TRBJ1-2, with TRBD1 matching 10 bases. The CDR3 is 14 residues long. V lost 6 bases to trimming and J lost 7 bases; unmatched junction nucleotides: 8. The germline CDR1 and CDR2 sequences are KGHSH and LQKENI. The CDR3 protein is CASSLDRGRGGYTF. The CDR3 region has the DNA TGTGCCAGCTCCCTAGACAGGGGGCGAGGTGGCTACACCTTC.

The gene calls are TRBV15 and TRBJ2-5, with 7 bases that match TRBD2. From germline, CDR1 is LNHNV and CDR2 YYDKDF (reference sequence). Germline trimming cut 0 bases from V and 2 bases from J; bases unmatched to any gene: 9. There are 17 residues in the CDR3. The CDR3 nucleotides are TGTGCCACCAGCAGAGACGGAGTGCGGGGGATTCAAGAGACCCAGTACTTC. Its translation: CATSRDGVRGIQETQYF.

This chain links TRBV13 with TRBJ2-2; tentative D call: TRBD2 (6 bases). The CDR3 is 16 amino acids. CDR1 PRHDT and CDR2 FYEKMQ come from the germline V gene (reference sequence). V was pared by 1 base and J by 6 bases, with 15 bases between. The chain's CDR3 is CASSLDFSGDSGELFF. CDR3 nucleotides: TGTGCCAGCAGCTTAGACTTTTCTGGGGACTCCGGGGAGCTGTTTTTT. The variable domain in full, completed from reference TRBV13 and TRBJ2-2, reads AAGVIQSPRHLIKEKRETATLKCYPIPRHDTVYWYQQGPGQDPQFLISFYEKMQSDKGSIPDRFSAQQFSDYHSELNMSSLELGDSALYFCASSLDFSGDSGELFFGEGSRLTVL.